A selection of T cell receptor beta chains follows, all from one sample in a study of breast tumors, draining lymph nodes, adjacent tissues. TCRdb reprocessed the multiplex PCR reads with MiXCR, giving one entry per CDR3 protein. This table has about 230,000 distinct CDR3 sequences, 32% appearing once. Sequencing used axillary lymph node tissue. These receptors were collected from a female donor with breast cancer. Some clones in this sample may be carry-over from other donors' samples. Both conserved end residues are part of each CDR3. The D gene is left open where the match is weak. Clone sizes are given selectively: once, few, many, or a class where the clone is expanded.

CDR3	DNA	length	J	V	D	size
CASTENRQGLRNQPQHF	TGTGCCAGTACCGAAAATCGACAGGGACTTAGGAATCAGCCCCAGCATTTT	17	TRBJ1-5	TRBV19	TRBD1	many
CASSISGGPYEQYF	TGTGCCAGTAGTATCTCGGGCGGACCCTACGAGCAGTACTTC	14	TRBJ2-7	TRBV19	.	many
CACPQGGSGELFF	TGTGCCTGCCCCCAGGGCGGCAGCGGGGAGCTGTTTTTT	13	TRBJ2-2	TRBV30	.	many
CSGERASRLAKNIQYF	TGCAGTGGGGAGAGGGCTAGCCGTCTAGCCAAAAACATTCAGTACTTC	16	TRBJ2-4	TRBV20-1	.	many
CASSWTVGNQPQHF	TGTGCCAGCAGCTGGACAGTCGGCAATCAGCCCCAGCATTTT	14	TRBJ1-5	TRBV12-3/TRBV12-4	.	many
CASSYGLADTGELFF	TGTGCCAGCAGCTATGGACTAGCAGACACCGGGGAGCTGTTTTTT	15	TRBJ2-2	TRBV7-2	TRBD2	.
CASSQDGSGSDNEQFF	TGCGCCAGCAGCCAAGACGGTAGCGGGAGTGACAATGAGCAGTTCTTC	16	TRBJ2-1	TRBV4-1	TRBD2	many
CAISESLLGAYAF	TGTGCCATCAGTGAGTCACTTCTAGGAGCTTACGCCTTC	13	TRBJ1-2	TRBV10-3	.	many
CASSSTLGGTYEQYF	TGTGCCAGCAGCTCGACCCTTGGGGGAACCTACGAGCAGTACTTC	15	TRBJ2-7	TRBV7-2	.	many
CSAEGQGFGIQYF	TGCAGTGCGGAGGGACAGGGGTTTGGGATTCAGTACTTC	13	TRBJ2-4	TRBV20-1	TRBD1	many
CASGLAEDRGYTF	TGTGCTAGTGGTTTAGCAGAGGATCGGGGCTACACCTTC	13	TRBJ1-2	TRBV12-5	.	.
CASSIRDRVTDMQHF	TGTGCCAGTAGTATCCGGGACAGGGTCACAGATATGCAGCATTTT	15	TRBJ1-5	TRBV19	TRBD1	.
CASRTGQGYGYTF	TGTGCCAGCAGAACGGGACAGGGCTATGGCTACACCTTC	13	TRBJ1-2	TRBV7-2	TRBD1	.
CASSLLHTDTQYF	TGTGCCAGCAGCCTGCTTCACACAGATACGCAGTATTTT	13	TRBJ2-3	TRBV7-2	.	many
CSVGLSGSTGEQFF	TGCAGCGTTGGGTTAAGCGGGAGCACGGGTGAGCAGTTCTTC	14	TRBJ2-1	TRBV29-1	TRBD2	.
CASSQEQPGSNEQYF	TGCGCCAGCAGCCAAGAGCAACCCGGGTCAAACGAGCAGTACTTC	15	TRBJ2-7	TRBV4-1	.	many
CSARLGGPLHF	TGCAGTGCCCGGCTGGGGGGGCCCCTCCACTTT	11	TRBJ1-6	TRBV20-1	.	.
CASSKRDRAF	TGTGCCAGCAGTAAGCGGGACAGGGCCTTC	10	TRBJ1-2	TRBV6-4	TRBD1	once
CASSSQGGGTEAFF	TGTGCCAGTTCGTCACAGGGGGGAGGTACTGAAGCTTTCTTT	14	TRBJ1-1	TRBV9	TRBD1	few
CASSPGLAGGILTDTQYF	TGTGCCAGCAGCCCCGGACTAGCGGGAGGGATACTTACAGATACGCAGTATTTT	18	TRBJ2-3	TRBV9	TRBD2	.
CASSAPGIYNSPLHF	TGTGCCAGCAGTGCGCCGGGGATCTATAATTCACCCCTCCACTTT	15	TRBJ1-6	TRBV28	.	many
CATSDLLAGGPNIQYF	TGTGCCACCAGTGATTTGCTAGCGGGAGGGCCAAACATTCAGTACTTC	16	TRBJ2-4	TRBV24-1	TRBD2	many
CSARDGGAGGPKNIQYF	TGCAGTGCTAGAGATGGGGGAGCGGGAGGGCCCAAAAACATTCAGTACTTC	17	TRBJ2-4	TRBV20-1	TRBD2	many
CASNKQGTNSPLHF	TGTGCCAGCAACAAACAGGGCACCAATTCACCCCTCCACTTT	14	TRBJ1-6	TRBV9	.	many
CASSFGHGRTGYEQYF	TGCGCCAGCAGCTTCGGTCACGGACGGACGGGATACGAGCAGTACTTC	16	TRBJ2-7	TRBV5-1	.	many
CASSLHGTSETDTQYF	TGTGCCAGCAGTTTACACGGGACCTCCGAGACAGATACGCAGTATTTT	16	TRBJ2-3	TRBV6-5	.	many
CASSPPGHNQPQHF	TGTGCCAGCAGTCCCCCGGGACACAATCAGCCCCAGCATTTT	14	TRBJ1-5	TRBV6-5	.	.
CASTRGGTSPLHF	TGTGCCAGCACTCGCGGGGGAACATCACCCCTCCACTTT	13	TRBJ1-6	TRBV6-1	.	.
CASSRDPGGANVLTF	TGTGCCAGCAGTCGTGATCCTGGTGGGGCCAACGTCCTGACTTTC	15	TRBJ2-6	TRBV6-2/TRBV6-3	.	few
CASSSGPKDPTGELFF	TGTGCCAGCAGCTCGGGACCAAAAGACCCCACCGGGGAGCTGTTTTTT	16	TRBJ2-2	TRBV7-9	.	many
CASAEAGSGNTF	TGTGCCAGCGCTGAAGCGGGCTCTGGAAACACCTTC	12	TRBJ1-2	TRBV11-2	.	.
CASSLLGAVSGANVLTF	TGTGCCAGTAGCCTTTTGGGGGCAGTTTCTGGGGCCAACGTCCTGACTTTC	17	TRBJ2-6	TRBV19	.	.
CASSQEGGLTPETQYF	TGCGCCAGCAGCCAAGAGGGGGGACTAACCCCGGAGACCCAGTACTTC	16	TRBJ2-5	TRBV4-1	TRBD2	many
CSALLRGGEQFF	TGCAGTGCTCTCCTTAGAGGTGGTGAGCAGTTCTTC	12	TRBJ2-1	TRBV20-1	.	many
CASSYSPPSGIYNEQFF	TGTGCCAGCAGTTACTCGCCCCCTAGCGGGATATACAATGAGCAGTTCTTC	17	TRBJ2-1	TRBV6-2/TRBV6-3	TRBD2	few
CSATRGQRNEQFF	TGCAGTGCGACCAGGGGGCAACGGAATGAGCAGTTCTTC	13	TRBJ2-1	TRBV20-1	TRBD1	many
CASSLESAGELFF	TGCGCCAGCAGCTTGGAGAGCGCCGGGGAGCTGTTTTTT	13	TRBJ2-2	TRBV5-1	.	many
CSSAGGGRNTEAFF	TGCAGCTCCGCGGGGGGAGGGCGGAACACTGAAGCTTTCTTT	14	TRBJ1-1	TRBV29-1	.	many
CAIKTGSTGGPVGEQFF	TGTGCCATCAAGACAGGGAGTACGGGAGGGCCCGTTGGGGAGCAGTTCTTC	17	TRBJ2-1	TRBV10-3	.	many
CASSRLAGNVYEQYF	TGTGCCAGCAGCCGCCTAGCGGGGAATGTCTACGAGCAGTACTTC	15	TRBJ2-7	TRBV11-3	TRBD2	many
CAIKQFSGGETQYF	TGTGCCATAAAACAATTCTCGGGGGGAGAGACCCAGTACTTC	14	TRBJ2-5	TRBV7-8	TRBD2	many
CASSQQEMGGELFF	TGCGCCAGCAGCCAACAGGAGATGGGCGGGGAGCTGTTTTTT	14	TRBJ2-2	TRBV4-1	.	.
CASRDRTDQSYNEQFF	TGTGCCAGCAGAGACCGCACAGATCAAAGTTACAATGAGCAGTTCTTC	16	TRBJ2-1	TRBV11-1	.	once
CSASRGARYTGELFF	TGCAGTGCTAGTCGAGGGGCGCGGTACACCGGGGAGCTGTTTTTT	15	TRBJ2-2	TRBV20-1	.	many
CASSSSAGGTEAFF	TGTGCCAGCAGTTCGTCCGCAGGGGGTACTGAAGCTTTCTTT	14	TRBJ1-1	TRBV6-6	TRBD1	many
CASSRPQTYEQYF	TGTGCCAGCAGTCGGCCCCAGACCTACGAGCAGTACTTC	13	TRBJ2-7	TRBV6-2/TRBV6-3	.	few
CASSLGRGSNEQFF	TGTGCCAGCAGCTTAGGAAGGGGTAGCAATGAGCAGTTCTTC	14	TRBJ2-1	TRBV11-3	.	many
CASSIDPGNSPLHF	TGTGCCAGTAGTATAGATCCGGGAAATTCACCCCTCCACTTT	14	TRBJ1-6	TRBV19	.	many
CASSVGFSGANVLTF	TGTGCCAGCAGCGTCGGCTTCTCTGGGGCCAACGTCCTGACTTTC	15	TRBJ2-6	TRBV9	.	many
CSVRTDNYGYTF	TGCAGCGTCCGGACGGATAACTATGGCTACACCTTC	12	TRBJ1-2	TRBV29-1	.	.
CSVRRNEQFF	TGCAGCGTCCGTCGTAATGAGCAGTTCTTC	10	TRBJ2-1	TRBV29-1	.	many
CSASAGQVWTDTQYF	TGCAGTGCTAGCGCGGGGCAGGTGTGGACAGATACGCAGTATTTT	15	TRBJ2-3	TRBV20-1	.	.
CASSKSGAGQGVYNEQFF	TGCGCCAGCAGTAAATCAGGGGCGGGACAGGGGGTGTACAATGAGCAGTTCTTC	18	TRBJ2-1	TRBV4-1	TRBD1	many
CASSLGVRELFF	TGCGCCAGCAGCTTGGGGGTCCGGGAGCTGTTTTTT	12	TRBJ2-2	TRBV5-1	.	many
CASTRDLRSYNEQFF	TGTGCCAGCACCCGGGACCTCCGCTCCTACAATGAGCAGTTCTTC	15	TRBJ2-1	TRBV2	.	.
CASSRDLSSYNEQFF	TGCGCCAGCAGCCGGGACCTAAGCTCCTACAATGAGCAGTTCTTC	15	TRBJ2-1	TRBV4-1	.	many
CATSRDGVEEQYF	TGTGCCACCAGCCGGGACGGGGTTGAGGAGCAGTACTTC	13	TRBJ2-7	TRBV24-1	.	many
CASSPGNLETETQYF	TGTGCCAGCTCACCAGGGAATCTGGAAACAGAGACCCAGTACTTC	15	TRBJ2-5	TRBV18	.	many